What follows is one T cell receptor (beta chain) and its context. The antigen is not known. The record originates from a study of cytomegalovirus exposure and HLA in healthy donors. Study-level background: In terms of ancestry, the Caucasian-associated cluster contained about 81% of the 398 genotyped donors.

With 60 Vbeta and 13 Jbeta primers, the PCR was carried out. Per the authors' pipeline: Tens of millions of unique TCR beta chains, some 10 million of them shared, were counted by a later analysis. The data were produced by immunoSEQ multiplex PCR, yet TCRdb's version contains in-frame clones alone and is incomplete. The V and J calls and clone size come from that table; D and trimming were worked out from the DNA. The sample consists of 180,000 or so clones, roughly 72% of them appearing once. Broader study findings: Presence/absence analyses rested on an assumption that sequencing depth was roughly uniform across donors. In an earlier analysis, in some 500 donors, most V segments appeared productive either ~87% or ~30% of the time.

V lost 0 bases, J lost 9 bases, and 5 bases stayed unmatched. This CDR3 has 13 residues. Germline CDR1 WNHNN, CDR2 SYGVQD (reference sequence). Sequenced sample: PBMCs. The J gene is TRBJ2-7, the V gene TRBV10-1; 7 nucleotides line up with TRBD1. This TCR came from a woman aged 30 to 39 in good health and CMV-seropositive. The CDR3 DNA sequence: TGCGCCAGCAGTGAGTCCGGCAGGGGGATGCAGTACTTC. Translation: CASSESGRGMQYF.